The following is a T cell receptor beta chain sequence with its context. Its cognate antigen is unknown. There were TCR beta CDR3 regions amplified from RNA transcripts. The TCR CDR3 was amplified in a first-round RT-PCR using the HTBI primer set. TCRdb re-called the multiplex PCR reads through MiXCR, storing one row per CDR3 protein. The repertoire holds about 350,000 distinct CDR3 sequences, with approximately 15% as singletons. CDR1 SGHAT and CDR2 FQNNGV come from the germline V gene. The CDR3 runs to 14 residues. Trimming removed 4 bases at V and 9 bases at J, with 18 bases between. Investigators excluded patients with uncontrolled infection, other autoimmune disease, pregnancy or lactation. This entry belongs to a study of T cells in Graves' hyperthyroidism and ophthalmopathy. The study's findings and limits: Before onset, ophthalmopathy was predicted by the model a median 6.5 months earlier.

This chain uses TRBV11-2 with TRBJ1-2; D is unclear. The sequence came from a woman aged 25 to 39 with Graves' hyperthyroidism. The sequencing input was blood. Here the CDR3 DNA reads TGTGCCAGCAGCTCACCAAGAGCCAGACGTAGCTACACCTTC. This sequence encodes CASSSPRARRSYTF.